This T cell receptor beta chain emerged from a study of blood T cell repertoires in COVID-19. Study at large: In each case, the material was cDNA or gDNA derived from T cells, B-cell-depleted T cells, or PBMCs.

Libraries were prepared by immunoSEQ multiplex PCR; TCRdb keeps only in-frame clonotypes and omits some of them. The sample holds tens of thousands of clones; more than 75% are singletons and the top ten take around 19%. Trimming took 6 bases from V and 9 from J; bases not matched to a gene: 8. The CDR3 has 12 residues. The germline gives CDR1 SNHLY, CDR2 FYNNEI. Sequencing used peripheral blood. This chain joins TRBV2 and TRBJ2-7, with TRBD1 identical over 7 bases. This clonotype originated in a human donor in a cohort sampled during active COVID-19. For the CDR3, the DNA is TGTGCCAGCAGGGAGACAGGGCCCCCGCAGTACTTC. Translation gives CASRETGPPQYF.